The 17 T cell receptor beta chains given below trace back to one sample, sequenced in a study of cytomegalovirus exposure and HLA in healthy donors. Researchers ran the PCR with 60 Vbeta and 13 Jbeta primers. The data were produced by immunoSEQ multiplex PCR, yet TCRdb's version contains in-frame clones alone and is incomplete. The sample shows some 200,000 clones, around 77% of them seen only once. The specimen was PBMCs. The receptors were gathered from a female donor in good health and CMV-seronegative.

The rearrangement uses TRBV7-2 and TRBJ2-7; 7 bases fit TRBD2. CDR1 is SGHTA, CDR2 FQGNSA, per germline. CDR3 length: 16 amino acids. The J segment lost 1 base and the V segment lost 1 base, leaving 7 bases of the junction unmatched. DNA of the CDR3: TGTGCCAGCAGCTTAGGAGGCGGGGGAGATTCCTACGAGCAGTACTTC. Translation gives CASSLGGGGDSYEQYF.

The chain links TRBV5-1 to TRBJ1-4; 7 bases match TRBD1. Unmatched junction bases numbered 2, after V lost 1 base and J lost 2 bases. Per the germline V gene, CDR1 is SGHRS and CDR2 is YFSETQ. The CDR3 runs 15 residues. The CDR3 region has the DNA TGCGCCAGCAGCTTGACAGGGGTGACTAATGAAAAACTGTTTTTT. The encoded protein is CASSLTGVTNEKLFF.

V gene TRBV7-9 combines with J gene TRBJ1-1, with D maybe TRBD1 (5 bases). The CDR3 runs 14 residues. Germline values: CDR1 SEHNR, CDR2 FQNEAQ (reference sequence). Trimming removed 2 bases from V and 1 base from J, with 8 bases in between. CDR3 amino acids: CASSLLTGNTEAFF. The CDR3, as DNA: TGTGCCAGCAGCTTATTAACAGGGAACACTGAAGCTTTCTTT. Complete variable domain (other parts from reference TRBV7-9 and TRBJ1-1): DTGVSQNPRHKITKRGQNVTFRCDPISEHNRLYWYRQTLGQGPEFLTYFQNEAQLEKSRLLSDRFSAERPKGSFSTLEIQRTEQGDSAMYLCASSLLTGNTEAFFGQGTRLTVV.

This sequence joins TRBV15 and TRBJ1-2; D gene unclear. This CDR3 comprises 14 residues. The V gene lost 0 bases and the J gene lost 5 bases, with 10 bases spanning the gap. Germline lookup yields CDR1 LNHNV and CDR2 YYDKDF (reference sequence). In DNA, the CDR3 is TGTGCCACCAGCAGAGATCCCCCTCTTTATGGCTACACCTTC. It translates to CATSRDPPLYGYTF.

CDR3 sequence (DNA): TGCAGCGTCGCCCCAGGGGTGGATCAGCCCCAGCATTTT. This encodes CSVAPGVDQPQHF. The chain joins TRBV29-1 to TRBJ1-5; D possibly corresponds to TRBD1 (6 bases). The CDR3 extends over 13 amino acids. Germline assignment: CDR1 SQVTM and CDR2 ANQGSEA. V was trimmed by 6 bases and J by 5 bases, leaving 14 bases between them.

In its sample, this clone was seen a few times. CDR3 DNA: TGTGCCAGCAGCTTAGGACTAGCGGGGAACCAAGAGACCCAGTACTTC. Protein sequence: CASSLGLAGNQETQYF. This chain connects TRBV13 to TRBJ2-5; 10 bases map to TRBD2. The CDR3 runs to 16 residues. CDR1 PRHDT and CDR2 FYEKMQ come from the germline V gene (reference sequence). Trimming took 0 bases from V and 0 from J; bases not matched to a gene: 1.

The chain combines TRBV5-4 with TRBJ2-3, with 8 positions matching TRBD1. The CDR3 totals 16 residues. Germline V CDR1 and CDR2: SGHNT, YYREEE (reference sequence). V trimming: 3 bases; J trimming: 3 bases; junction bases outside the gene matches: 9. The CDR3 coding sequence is TGTGCCAGCAGCTCCAAGACAGGGGCCCTAACAGATACGCAGTATTTT. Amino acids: CASSSKTGALTDTQYF.

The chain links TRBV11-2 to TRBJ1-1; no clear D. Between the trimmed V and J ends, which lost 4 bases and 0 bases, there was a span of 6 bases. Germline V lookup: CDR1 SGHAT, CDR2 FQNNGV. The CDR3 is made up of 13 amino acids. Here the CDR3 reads CASSSGVNTEAFF. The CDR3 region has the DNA TGTGCCAGCAGCTCGGGAGTGAACACTGAAGCTTTCTTT.

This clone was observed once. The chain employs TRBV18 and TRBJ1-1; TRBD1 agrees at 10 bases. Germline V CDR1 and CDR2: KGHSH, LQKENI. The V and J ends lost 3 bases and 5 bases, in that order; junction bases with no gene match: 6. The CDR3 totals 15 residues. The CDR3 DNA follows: TGTGCCAGCTCACCCTCCGGGACAGGGGTGACTGAAGCTTTCTTT. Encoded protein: CASSPSGTGVTEAFF.

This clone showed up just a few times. The CDR3 bases are TGTGCCAGCAGTGACAGCGGAGGTAATTCACCCCTCCACTTT. It specifies CASSDSGGNSPLHF. The chain joins TRBV2 to TRBJ1-6; unclear D gene. The CDR3 covers 14 residues. Deletions cut 3 bases from V and 6 bases from J, with 9 bases between. CDR1 SNHLY and CDR2 FYNNEI come from the germline V gene. Looking up the rest from reference TRBV2 and TRBJ1-6 gives the full variable domain: EPEVTQTPSHQVTQMGQEVILRCVPISNHLYFYWYRQILGQKVEFLVSFYNNEISEKSEIFDDQFSVERPDGSNFTLKIRSTKLEDSAMYFCASSDSGGNSPLHFGNGTRLTVT.

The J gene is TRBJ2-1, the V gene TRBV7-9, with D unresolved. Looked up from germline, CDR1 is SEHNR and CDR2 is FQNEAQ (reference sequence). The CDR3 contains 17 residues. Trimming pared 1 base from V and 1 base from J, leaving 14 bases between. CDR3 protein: CASSLGLRRLSYNEQFF. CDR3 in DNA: TGTGCCAGCAGCTTAGGACTGCGGCGCCTATCCTACAATGAGCAGTTCTTC.

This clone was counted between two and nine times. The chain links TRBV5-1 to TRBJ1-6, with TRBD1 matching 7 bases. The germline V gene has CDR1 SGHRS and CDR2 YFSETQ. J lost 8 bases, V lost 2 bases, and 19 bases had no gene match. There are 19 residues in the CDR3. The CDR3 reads CASSFYIPSGGLMDSPLHF. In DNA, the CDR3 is TGCGCCAGCAGCTTTTATATTCCCTCAGGGGGATTAATGGATTCACCCCTCCACTTT.

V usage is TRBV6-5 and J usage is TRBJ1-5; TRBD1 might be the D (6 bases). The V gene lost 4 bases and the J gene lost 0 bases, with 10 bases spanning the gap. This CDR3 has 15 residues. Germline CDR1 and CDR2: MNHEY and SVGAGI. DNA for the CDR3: TGTGCCAGCAGTTTTGGGGGCCTTAGCAATCAGCCCCAGCATTTT. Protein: CASSFGGLSNQPQHF.

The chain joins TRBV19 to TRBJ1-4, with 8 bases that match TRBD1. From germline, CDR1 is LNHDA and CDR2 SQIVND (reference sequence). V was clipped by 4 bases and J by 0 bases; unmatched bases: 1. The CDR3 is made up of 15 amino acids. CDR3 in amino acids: CASSKDRATNEKLFF. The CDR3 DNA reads TGTGCCAGTAGTAAGGACAGGGCAACTAATGAAAAACTGTTTTTT.

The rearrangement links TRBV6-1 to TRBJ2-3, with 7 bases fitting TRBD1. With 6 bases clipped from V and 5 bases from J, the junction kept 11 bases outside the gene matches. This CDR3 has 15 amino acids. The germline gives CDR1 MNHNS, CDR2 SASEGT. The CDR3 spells CASSLTGDVGDTQYF. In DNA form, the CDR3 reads TGTGCCAGCAGCCTCACAGGGGATGTCGGAGATACGCAGTATTTT.

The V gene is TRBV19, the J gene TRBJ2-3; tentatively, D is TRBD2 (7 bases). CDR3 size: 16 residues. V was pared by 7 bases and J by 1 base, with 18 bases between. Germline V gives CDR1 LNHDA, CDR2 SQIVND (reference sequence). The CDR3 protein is CASTNRGGAGTDTQYF. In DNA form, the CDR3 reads TGTGCCAGTACCAATAGAGGGGGGGCGGGCACAGATACGCAGTATTTT.

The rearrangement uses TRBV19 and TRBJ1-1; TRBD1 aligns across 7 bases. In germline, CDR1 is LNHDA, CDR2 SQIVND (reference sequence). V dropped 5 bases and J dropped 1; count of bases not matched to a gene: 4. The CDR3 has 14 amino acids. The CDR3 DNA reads TGTGCCAGTAGTCAACCAGGGGGGAACACTGAAGCTTTCTTT. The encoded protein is CASSQPGGNTEAFF. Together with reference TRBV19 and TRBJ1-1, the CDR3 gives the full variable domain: DGGITQSPKYLFRKEGQNVTLSCEQNLNHDAMYWYRQDPGQGLRLIYYSQIVNDFQKGDIAEGYSVSREKKESFPLTVTSAQKNPTAFYLCASSQPGGNTEAFFGQGTRLTVV.